The TCR beta chain under discussion was sequenced for a study of CD8 T cells in ankylosing spondylitis. Notes on the study in general: Made up of eight or nine highly homologous variants, a TCR beta motif appeared characteristic of ankylosing spondylitis blood. CD8+ by phenotype, disease-linked clones were relatively rare in peripheral blood. Disease-associated clones were reportedly significantly overrepresented in matched ankylosing spondylitis synovial fluid. Some motif variants were previously reported in reactive arthritis synovial fluid and blood.

This clonotype was seen repeatedly, ten times or more. The antigen is not known. Using quantitative 5'-RACE with molecular barcodes, the authors made TCR beta libraries. TCRdb reprocessed the 5' RACE reads via MiXCR and lists one record per CDR3 protein. The profile shows roughly 90,000 distinct CDR3 sequences, about 9% of them singletons. J was trimmed by 5 bases and V by 7 bases; bases with no gene match: 9. The CDR3 has 15 residues. The V call is TRBV12-3 or TRBV12-4, the J call TRBJ2-1, with 9 positions matching TRBD2. The sample consisted of blood, either unsorted or a sorted T cell fraction (not recorded which). This receptor was identified in a male donor with ankylosing spondylitis. This chain's CDR3 is CASTSGREGHNEQFF. CDR3 coding DNA: TGTGCCAGCACCTCAGGGCGGGAGGGCCACAATGAGCAGTTCTTC.